This TCR beta chain stems from a study of T cell repertoires in cytomegalovirus infection. About this clonotype itself: Its specificity is unknown.

Germline CDR1 reads MNHEY; CDR2 reads SMNVEV (reference sequence). There are 13 residues in the CDR3. V gave up 11 bases and J gave up 9 bases, with 17 bases separating them. TCRdb reprocessed the reads with MiXCR, giving one entry per CDR3 protein. This sample carries hundreds of thousands of distinct CDR3 sequences, 33% of them seen once, and the ten largest clones take 15% to 20%. The TCR sequence derives from a human donor in good health (CMV status not recorded). Some clones in this sample may be carry-over from other donors' samples. This rearrangement joins TRBV27 to TRBJ1-6, with a tentative D call TRBD1 (6 bases). The sample was cultured PBMCs, taken from culture after CMV antigen stimulation. The CDR3 DNA follows: TGTGCCTGTAGGGACATGCGGAGTTCACCCCTCCACTTT. Amino acids: CACRDMRSSPLHF.